This section outlines one TCR beta chain sequence together with its context. Original data processing: Reference gene primers were amplified, and this amplification served to estimate nucleated cell counts. The data were produced by immunoSEQ multiplex PCR, yet TCRdb's version contains in-frame clones alone and is incomplete. V and J calls and clone size are given by that table; D and trimming were obtained from the DNA. The sample lists some 250,000 clones, more than 75% occurring once. This entry belongs to a study of blood T cell repertoires in COVID-19. Study-level background: Donors in the United States, Italy and Spain gave samples during acute or convalescent COVID-19.

The TCR originated in a woman aged 40 to 50 with acute COVID-19. The material sequenced was PBMCs or T cells enriched from blood (not recorded which).

CDR3 nucleotides: TGTGCCAGCAGCCGCGGACAGGGGACAACCTACGAGCAGTACTTC. It is translated as CASSRGQGTTYEQYF. The chain joins TRBV14 to TRBJ2-7; TRBD1 aligns across 9 bases. This CDR3 comprises 15 residues. V gave up 4 bases and J gave up 2 bases; unmatched junction bases: 6. Germline V CDR1 and CDR2: SGHDN, FVKESK.